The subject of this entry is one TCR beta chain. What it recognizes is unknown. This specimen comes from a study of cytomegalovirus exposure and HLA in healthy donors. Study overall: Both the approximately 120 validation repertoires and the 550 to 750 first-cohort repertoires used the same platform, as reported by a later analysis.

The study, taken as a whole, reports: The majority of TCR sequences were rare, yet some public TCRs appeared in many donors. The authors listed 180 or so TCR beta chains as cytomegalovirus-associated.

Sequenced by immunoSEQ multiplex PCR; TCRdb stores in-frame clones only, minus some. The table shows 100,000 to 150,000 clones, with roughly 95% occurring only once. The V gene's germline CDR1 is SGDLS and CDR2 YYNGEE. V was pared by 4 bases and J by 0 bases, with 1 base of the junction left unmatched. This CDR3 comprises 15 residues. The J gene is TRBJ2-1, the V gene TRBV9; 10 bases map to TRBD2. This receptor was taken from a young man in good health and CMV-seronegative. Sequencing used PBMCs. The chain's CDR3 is CASSPSGSSYNEQFF. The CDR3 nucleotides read TGTGCCAGCAGCCCTAGCGGGAGCTCCTACAATGAGCAGTTCTTC.